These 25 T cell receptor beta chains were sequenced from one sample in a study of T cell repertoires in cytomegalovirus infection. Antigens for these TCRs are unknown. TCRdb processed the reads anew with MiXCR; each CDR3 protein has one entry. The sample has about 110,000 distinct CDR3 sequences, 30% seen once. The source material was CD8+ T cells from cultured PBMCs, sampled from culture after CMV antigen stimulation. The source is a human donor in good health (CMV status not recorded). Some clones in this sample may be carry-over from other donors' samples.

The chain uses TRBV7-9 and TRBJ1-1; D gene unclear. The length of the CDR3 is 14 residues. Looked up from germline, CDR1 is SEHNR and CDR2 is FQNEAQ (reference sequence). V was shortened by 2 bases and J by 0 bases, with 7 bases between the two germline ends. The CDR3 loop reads CASSLTAVNTEAFF. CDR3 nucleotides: TGTGCCAGCAGCTTAACTGCGGTGAACACTGAAGCTTTCTTT.

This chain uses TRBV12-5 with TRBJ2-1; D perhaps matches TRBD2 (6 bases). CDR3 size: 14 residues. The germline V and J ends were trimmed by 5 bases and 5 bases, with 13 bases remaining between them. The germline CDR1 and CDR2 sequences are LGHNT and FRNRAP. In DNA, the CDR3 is TGTGCTAGTGGTCATGGCGGGGACCACAATGAGCAGTTCTTC. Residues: CASGHGGDHNEQFF.

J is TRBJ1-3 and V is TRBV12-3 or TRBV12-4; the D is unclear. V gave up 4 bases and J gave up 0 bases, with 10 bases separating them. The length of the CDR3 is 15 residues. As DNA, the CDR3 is TGTGCCAGCAGTTCGGACCGAAGCTCTGGAAACACCATATATTTT. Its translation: CASSSDRSSGNTIYF.

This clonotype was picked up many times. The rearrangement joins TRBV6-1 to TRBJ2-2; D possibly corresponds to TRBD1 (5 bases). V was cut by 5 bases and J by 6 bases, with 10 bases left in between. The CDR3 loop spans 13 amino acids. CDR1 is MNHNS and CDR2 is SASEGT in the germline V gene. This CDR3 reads CASSIQAAGELFF. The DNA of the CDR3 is TGTGCCAGCAGTATACAGGCGGCCGGGGAGCTGTTTTTT.

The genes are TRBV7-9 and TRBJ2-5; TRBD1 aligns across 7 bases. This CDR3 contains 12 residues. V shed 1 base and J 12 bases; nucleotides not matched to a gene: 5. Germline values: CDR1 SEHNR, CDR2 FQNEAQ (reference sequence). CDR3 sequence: CASSLGLGQEYF. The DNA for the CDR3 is TGTGCCAGCAGCTTAGGTTTAGGACAGGAGTACTTC.

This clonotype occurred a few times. CDR3 loop: CASSAGTGVFEKLFF. The CDR3 DNA sequence: TGTGCCAGCAGTGCCGGGACAGGGGTTTTTGAAAAACTGTTTTTT. The chain joins TRBV6-1 to TRBJ1-4, with 10 bases lining up with TRBD1. CDR3 size: 15 residues. The V gene end was trimmed by 4 bases and the J gene end by 7 bases; junction bases not matched to a gene: 6. Looked up from germline, CDR1 is MNHNS and CDR2 is SASEGT.

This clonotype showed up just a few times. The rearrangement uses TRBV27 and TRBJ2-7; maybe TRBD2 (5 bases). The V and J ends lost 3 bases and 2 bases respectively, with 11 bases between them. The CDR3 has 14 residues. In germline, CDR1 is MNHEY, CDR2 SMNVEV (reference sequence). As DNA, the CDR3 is TGTGCCAGCAGTTTCGACGGGGTAACCTACGAGCAGTACTTC. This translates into CASSFDGVTYEQYF.

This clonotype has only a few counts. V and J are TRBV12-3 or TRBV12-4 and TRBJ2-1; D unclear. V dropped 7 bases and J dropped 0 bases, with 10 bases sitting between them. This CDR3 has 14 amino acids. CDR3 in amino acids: CASTSASSYNEQFF. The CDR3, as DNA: TGTGCCAGCACCTCGGCGAGCTCCTACAATGAGCAGTTCTTC.

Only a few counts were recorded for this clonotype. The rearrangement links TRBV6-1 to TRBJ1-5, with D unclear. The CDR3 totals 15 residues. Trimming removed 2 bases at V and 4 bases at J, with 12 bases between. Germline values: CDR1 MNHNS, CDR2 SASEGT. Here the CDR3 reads CASSERAVANQPQHF. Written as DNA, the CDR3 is TGTGCCAGCAGTGAACGGGCAGTGGCAAATCAGCCCCAGCATTTT.

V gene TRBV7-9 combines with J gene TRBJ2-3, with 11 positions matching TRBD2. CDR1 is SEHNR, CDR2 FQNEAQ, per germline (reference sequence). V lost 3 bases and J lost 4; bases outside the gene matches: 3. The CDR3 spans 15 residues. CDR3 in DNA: TGTGCCAGCAGCTTTATAGCGGGGGGGTCAGATACGCAGTATTTT. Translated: CASSFIAGGSDTQYF.

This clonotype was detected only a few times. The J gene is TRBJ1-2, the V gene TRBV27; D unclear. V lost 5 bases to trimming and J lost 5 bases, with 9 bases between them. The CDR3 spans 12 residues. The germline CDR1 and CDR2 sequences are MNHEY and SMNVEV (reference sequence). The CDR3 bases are TGTGCCAGCAGTAATACGGGGTATGGCTACACCTTC. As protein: CASSNTGYGYTF.

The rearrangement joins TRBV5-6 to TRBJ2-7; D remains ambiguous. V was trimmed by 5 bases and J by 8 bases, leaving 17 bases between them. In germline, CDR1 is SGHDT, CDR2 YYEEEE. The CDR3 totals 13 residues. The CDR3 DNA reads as TGTGCCAGCAGTCCGCGGTCCTCTGGGAAGCAGTACTTC. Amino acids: CASSPRSSGKQYF.

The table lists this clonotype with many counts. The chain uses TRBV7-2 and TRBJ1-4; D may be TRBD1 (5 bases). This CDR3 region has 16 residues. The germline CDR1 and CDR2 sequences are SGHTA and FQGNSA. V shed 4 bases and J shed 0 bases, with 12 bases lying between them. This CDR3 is CASSYFPGATNEKLFF. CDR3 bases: TGTGCCAGCAGCTACTTTCCGGGGGCAACTAATGAAAAACTGTTTTTT.

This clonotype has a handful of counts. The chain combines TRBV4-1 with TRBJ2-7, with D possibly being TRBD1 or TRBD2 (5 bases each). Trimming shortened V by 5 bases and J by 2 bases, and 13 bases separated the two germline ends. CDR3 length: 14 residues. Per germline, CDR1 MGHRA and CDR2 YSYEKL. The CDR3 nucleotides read TGCGCCAGCAGCAACCGGGACGGAACCTACGAGCAGTACTTC. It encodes CASSNRDGTYEQYF.

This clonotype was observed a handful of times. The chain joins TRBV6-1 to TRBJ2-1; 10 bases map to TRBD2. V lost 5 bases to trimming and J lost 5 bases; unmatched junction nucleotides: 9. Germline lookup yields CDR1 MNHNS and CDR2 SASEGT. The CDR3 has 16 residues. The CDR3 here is CASSSYRLAGDNEQFF. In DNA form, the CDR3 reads TGTGCCAGCAGTTCATACCGACTAGCGGGCGACAATGAGCAGTTCTTC.

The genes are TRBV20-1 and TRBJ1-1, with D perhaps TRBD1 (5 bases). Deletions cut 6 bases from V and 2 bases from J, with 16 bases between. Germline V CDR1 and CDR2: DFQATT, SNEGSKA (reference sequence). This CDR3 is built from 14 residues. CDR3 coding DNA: TGCAGTGCAAATCAGGGTCTTGAAAACACTGAAGCTTTCTTT. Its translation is CSANQGLENTEAFF.

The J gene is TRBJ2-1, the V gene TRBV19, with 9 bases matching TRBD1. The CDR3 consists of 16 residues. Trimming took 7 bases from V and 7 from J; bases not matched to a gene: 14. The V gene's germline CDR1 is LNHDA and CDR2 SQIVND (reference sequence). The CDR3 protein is CASNMLPGQGTNEQFF. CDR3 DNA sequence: TGTGCCAGTAATATGCTCCCGGGACAGGGAACGAATGAGCAGTTCTTC. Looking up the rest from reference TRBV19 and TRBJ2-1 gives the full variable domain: DGGITQSPKYLFRKEGQNVTLSCEQNLNHDAMYWYRQDPGQGLRLIYYSQIVNDFQKGDIAEGYSVSREKKESFPLTVTSAQKNPTAFYLCASNMLPGQGTNEQFFGPGTRLTVL.

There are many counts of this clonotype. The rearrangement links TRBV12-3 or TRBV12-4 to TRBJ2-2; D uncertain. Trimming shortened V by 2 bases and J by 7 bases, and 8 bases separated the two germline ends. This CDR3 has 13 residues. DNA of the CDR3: TGTGCCAGCAGTTTAACCGGGTACGGGGAGCTGTTTTTT. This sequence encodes CASSLTGYGELFF.

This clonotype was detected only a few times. The CDR3, as DNA: TGTGCCAGCAGCTTAGCCCCACAGGGAGTTAGGGATACGCAGTATTTT. Translated: CASSLAPQGVRDTQYF. V and J are TRBV7-6 and TRBJ2-3; D possibly corresponds to TRBD1 (6 bases). The V end lost 0 bases, the J end lost 6 bases, and 16 bases lay between the germline ends. Germline CDR1 and CDR2: SGHVS and FNYEAQ. The CDR3 covers 16 residues.

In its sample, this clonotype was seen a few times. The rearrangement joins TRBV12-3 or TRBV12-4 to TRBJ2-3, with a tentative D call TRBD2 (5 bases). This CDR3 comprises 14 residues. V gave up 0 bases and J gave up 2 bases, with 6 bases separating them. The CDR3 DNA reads TGTGCCAGCAGTTTAGCTAGCGCCACAGATACGCAGTATTTT. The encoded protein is CASSLASATDTQYF.

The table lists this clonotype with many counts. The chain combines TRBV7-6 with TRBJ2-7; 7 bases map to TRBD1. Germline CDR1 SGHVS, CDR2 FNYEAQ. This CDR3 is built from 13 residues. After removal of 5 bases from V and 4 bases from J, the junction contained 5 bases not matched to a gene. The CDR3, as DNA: TGTGCCAGCAGCCCGACAGGGTTTTACGAGCAGTACTTC. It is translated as CASSPTGFYEQYF.

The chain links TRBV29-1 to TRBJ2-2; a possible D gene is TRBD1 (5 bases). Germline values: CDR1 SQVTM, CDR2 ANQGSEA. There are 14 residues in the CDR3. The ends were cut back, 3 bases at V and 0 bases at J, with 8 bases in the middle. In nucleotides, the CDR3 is TGCAGCGTTGATAGGGGCGCGAACACCGGGGAGCTGTTTTTT. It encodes CSVDRGANTGELFF.

The CDR3 sequence: CASSLEQGNYGYTF. Here the CDR3 DNA reads TGTGCCAGCAGCTTAGAGCAGGGGAACTATGGCTACACCTTC. J is TRBJ1-2 and V is TRBV13; tentative D call: TRBD1 (6 bases). V was trimmed by 1 base and J by 2 bases, leaving 8 bases between them. This CDR3 is built from 14 residues. CDR1 and CDR2 (germline): PRHDT, FYEKMQ (reference sequence).

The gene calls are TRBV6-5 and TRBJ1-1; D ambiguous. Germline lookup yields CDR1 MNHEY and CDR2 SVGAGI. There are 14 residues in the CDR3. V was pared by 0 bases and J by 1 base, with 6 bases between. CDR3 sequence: CASSYSLGNTEAFF. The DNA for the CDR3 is TGTGCCAGCAGTTACTCCCTCGGGAACACTGAAGCTTTCTTT.

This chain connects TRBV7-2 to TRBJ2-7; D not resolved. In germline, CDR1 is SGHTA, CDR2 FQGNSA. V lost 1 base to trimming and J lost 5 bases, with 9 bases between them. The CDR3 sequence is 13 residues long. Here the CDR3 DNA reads TGTGCCAGCAGCTTAGGTAGCTTTAACGAGCAGTACTTC. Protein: CASSLGSFNEQYF.